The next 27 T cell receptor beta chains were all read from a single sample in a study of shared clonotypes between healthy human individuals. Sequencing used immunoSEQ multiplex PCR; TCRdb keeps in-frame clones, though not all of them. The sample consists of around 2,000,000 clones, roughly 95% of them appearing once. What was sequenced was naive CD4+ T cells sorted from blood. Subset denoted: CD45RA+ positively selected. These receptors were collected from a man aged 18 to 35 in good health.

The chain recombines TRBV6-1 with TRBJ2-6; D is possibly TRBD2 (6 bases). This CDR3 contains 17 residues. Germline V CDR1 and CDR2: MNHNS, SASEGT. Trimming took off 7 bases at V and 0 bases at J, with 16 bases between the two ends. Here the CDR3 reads CASNEATGSSGANVLTF. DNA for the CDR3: TGTGCCAGCAACGAAGCGACCGGGAGCTCTGGGGCCAACGTCCTGACTTTC.

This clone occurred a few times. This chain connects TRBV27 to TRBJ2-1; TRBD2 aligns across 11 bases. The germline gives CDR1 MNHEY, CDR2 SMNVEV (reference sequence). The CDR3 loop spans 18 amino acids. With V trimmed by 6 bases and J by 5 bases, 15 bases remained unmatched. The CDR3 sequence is CASRIIRGRLAGHNEQFF. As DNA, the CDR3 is TGTGCCAGCAGAATCATCAGGGGGCGACTAGCGGGGCACAATGAGCAGTTCTTC.

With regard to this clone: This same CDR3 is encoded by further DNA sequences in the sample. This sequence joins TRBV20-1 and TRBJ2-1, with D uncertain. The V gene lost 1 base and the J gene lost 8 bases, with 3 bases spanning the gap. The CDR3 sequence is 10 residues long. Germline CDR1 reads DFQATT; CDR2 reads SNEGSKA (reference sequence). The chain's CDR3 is CSARVDEQFF. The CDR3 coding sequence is TGCAGTGCTAGAGTAGATGAGCAGTTCTTC.

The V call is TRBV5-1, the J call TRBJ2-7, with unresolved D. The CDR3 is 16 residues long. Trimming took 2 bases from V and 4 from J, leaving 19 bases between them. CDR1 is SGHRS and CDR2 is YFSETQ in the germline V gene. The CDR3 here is CASSFVTQKTNYEQYF. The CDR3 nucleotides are TGCGCCAGCAGCTTTGTGACTCAAAAGACGAATTACGAGCAGTACTTC.

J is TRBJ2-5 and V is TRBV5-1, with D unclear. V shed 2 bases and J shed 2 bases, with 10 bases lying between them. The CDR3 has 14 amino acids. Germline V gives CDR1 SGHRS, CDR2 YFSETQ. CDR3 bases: TGCGCCAGCAGCTTTCTTAGTCTTCAAGAGACCCAGTACTTC. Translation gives CASSFLSLQETQYF.

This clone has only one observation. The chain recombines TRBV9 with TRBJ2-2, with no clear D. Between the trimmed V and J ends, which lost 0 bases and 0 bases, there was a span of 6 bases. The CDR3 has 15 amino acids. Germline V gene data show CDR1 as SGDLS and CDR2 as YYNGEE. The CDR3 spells CASSVAASNTGELFF. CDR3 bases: TGTGCCAGCAGCGTAGCGGCCTCGAACACCGGGGAGCTGTTTTTT.

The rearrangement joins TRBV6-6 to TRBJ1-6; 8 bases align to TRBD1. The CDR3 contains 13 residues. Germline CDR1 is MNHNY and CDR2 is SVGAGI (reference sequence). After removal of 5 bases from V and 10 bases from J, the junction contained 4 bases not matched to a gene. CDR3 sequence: CASSGDRGSPLHF. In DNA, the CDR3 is TGTGCCAGCAGTGGAGACAGGGGCTCACCCCTCCACTTT.

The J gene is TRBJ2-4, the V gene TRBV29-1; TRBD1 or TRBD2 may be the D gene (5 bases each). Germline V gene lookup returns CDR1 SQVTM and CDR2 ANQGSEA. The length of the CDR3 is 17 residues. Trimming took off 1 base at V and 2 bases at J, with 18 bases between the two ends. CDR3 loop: CSVEVGTSPLTKNIQYF. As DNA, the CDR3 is TGCAGCGTTGAAGTAGGGACCAGCCCGCTCACCAAAAACATTCAGTACTTC.

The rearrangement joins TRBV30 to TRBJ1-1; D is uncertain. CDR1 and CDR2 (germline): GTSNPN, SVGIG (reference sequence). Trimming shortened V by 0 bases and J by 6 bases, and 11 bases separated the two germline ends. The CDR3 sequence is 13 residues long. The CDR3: CAWSVQEVAEAFF. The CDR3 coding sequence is TGTGCCTGGAGTGTACAAGAGGTCGCTGAAGCTTTCTTT.

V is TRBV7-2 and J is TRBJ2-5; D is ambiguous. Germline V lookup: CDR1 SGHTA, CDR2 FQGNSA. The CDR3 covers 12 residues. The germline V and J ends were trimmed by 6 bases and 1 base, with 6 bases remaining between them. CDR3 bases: TGTGCCAGCAGGGCCCCCCAAGAGACCCAGTACTTC. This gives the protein CASRAPQETQYF.

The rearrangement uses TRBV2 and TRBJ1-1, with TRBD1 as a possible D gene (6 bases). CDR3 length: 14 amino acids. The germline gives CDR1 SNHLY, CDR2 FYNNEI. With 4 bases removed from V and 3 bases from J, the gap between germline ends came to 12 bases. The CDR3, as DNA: TGTGCCAGCAGTGTGGGGGCAGCGGACACTGAAGCTTTCTTT. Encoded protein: CASSVGAADTEAFF.

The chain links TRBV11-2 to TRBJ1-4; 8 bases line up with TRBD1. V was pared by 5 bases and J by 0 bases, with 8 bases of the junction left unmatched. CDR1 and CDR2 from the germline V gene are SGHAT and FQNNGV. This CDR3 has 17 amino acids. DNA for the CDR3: TGTGCCAGCAGCCCGACAGGGGTCGCAACAACTAATGAAAAACTGTTTTTT. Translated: CASSPTGVATTNEKLFF.

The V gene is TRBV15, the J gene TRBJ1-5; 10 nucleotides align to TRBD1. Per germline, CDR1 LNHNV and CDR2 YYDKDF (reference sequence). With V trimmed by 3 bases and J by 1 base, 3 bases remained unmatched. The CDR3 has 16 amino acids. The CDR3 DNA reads TGTGCCACCAGCAGGGGACAGGGGATCAGCAATCAGCCCCAGCATTTT. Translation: CATSRGQGISNQPQHF.

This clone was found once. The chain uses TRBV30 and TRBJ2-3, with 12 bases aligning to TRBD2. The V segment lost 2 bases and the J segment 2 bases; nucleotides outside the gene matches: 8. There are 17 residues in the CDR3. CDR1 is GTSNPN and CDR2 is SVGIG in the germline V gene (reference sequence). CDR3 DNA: TGTGCCTGGAGTACGACCCGGACTAGCGGGAACACAGATACGCAGTATTTT. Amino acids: CAWSTTRTSGNTDTQYF.

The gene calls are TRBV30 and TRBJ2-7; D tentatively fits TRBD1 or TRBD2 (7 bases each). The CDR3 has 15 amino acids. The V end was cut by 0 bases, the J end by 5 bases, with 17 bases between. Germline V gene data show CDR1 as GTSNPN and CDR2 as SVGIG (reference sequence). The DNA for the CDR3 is TGTGCCTGGAGTGTAGCGGGGACAGTAAAAAACGAGCAGTACTTC. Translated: CAWSVAGTVKNEQYF.

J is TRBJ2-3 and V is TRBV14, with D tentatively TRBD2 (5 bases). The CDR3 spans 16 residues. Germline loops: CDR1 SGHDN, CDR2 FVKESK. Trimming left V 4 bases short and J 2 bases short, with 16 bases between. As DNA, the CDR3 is TGTGCCAGCAGCCCCCTCGGGGTGGTGGTCACAGATACGCAGTATTTT. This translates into CASSPLGVVVTDTQYF.

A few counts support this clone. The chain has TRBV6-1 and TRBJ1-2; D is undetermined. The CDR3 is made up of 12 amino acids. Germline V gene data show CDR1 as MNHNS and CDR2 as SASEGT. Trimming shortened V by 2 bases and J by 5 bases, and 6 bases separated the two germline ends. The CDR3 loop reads CASSEMRYGYTF. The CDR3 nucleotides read TGTGCCAGCAGTGAAATGCGGTATGGCTACACCTTC.

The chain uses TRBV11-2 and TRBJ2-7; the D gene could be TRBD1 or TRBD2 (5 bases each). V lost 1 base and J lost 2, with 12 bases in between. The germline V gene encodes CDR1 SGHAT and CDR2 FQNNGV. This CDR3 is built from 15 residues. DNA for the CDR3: TGTGCCAGCAGCTTAGTTCGGGACGGGACCTACGAGCAGTACTTC. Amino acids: CASSLVRDGTYEQYF.

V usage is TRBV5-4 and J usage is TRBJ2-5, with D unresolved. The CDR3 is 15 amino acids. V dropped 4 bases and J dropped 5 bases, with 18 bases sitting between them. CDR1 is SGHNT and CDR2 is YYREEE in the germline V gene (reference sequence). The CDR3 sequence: CASSRANLGMETQYF. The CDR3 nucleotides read TGTGCCAGCAGCCGCGCCAATCTTGGGATGGAGACCCAGTACTTC. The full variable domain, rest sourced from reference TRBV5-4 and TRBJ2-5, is ETGVTQSPTHLIKTRGQQVTLRCSSQSGHNTVSWYQQALGQGPQFIFQYYREEENGRGNFPPRFSGLQFPNYSSELNVNALELDDSALYLCASSRANLGMETQYFGPGTRLLVL.

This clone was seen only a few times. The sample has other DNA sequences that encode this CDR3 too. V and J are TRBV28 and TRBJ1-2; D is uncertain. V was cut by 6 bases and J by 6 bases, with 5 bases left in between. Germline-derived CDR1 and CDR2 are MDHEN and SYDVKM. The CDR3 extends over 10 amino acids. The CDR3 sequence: CASSLNGYTF. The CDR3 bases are TGTGCCAGCAGCCTCAATGGCTACACCTTC.

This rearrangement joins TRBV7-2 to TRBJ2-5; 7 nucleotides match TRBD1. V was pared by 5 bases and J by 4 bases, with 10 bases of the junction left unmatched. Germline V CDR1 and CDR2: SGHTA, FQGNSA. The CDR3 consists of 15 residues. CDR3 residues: CASSVRQGIPETQYF. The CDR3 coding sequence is TGTGCCAGCAGCGTACGACAGGGAATCCCAGAGACCCAGTACTTC. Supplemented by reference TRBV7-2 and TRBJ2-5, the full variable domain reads GAGVSQSPSNKVTEKGKDVELRCDPISGHTALYWYRQSLGQGLEFLIYFQGNSAPDKSGLPSDRFSAERTGGSVSTLTIQRTQQEDSAVYLCASSVRQGIPETQYFGPGTRLLVL.

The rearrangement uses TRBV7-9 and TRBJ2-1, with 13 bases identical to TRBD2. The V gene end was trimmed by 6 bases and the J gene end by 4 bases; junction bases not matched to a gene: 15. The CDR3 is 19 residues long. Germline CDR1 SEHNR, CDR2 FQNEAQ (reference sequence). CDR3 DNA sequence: TGTGCCAGCAGATCCCGCCCCGGGACTAGCGGGACTGGTTACAATGAGCAGTTCTTC. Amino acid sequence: CASRSRPGTSGTGYNEQFF.

The CDR3 nucleotides are TGTGCCTGGAGTGTTCTACAGGGAGTAGGACAGCCCCAGCATTTT. This sequence encodes CAWSVLQGVGQPQHF. The chain links TRBV30 to TRBJ1-5, with D possibly matching TRBD1 (6 bases). Germline V gene lookup returns CDR1 GTSNPN and CDR2 SVGIG (reference sequence). V lost 0 bases and J 7 bases, leaving 16 bases between the germline ends. The CDR3 totals 15 residues.

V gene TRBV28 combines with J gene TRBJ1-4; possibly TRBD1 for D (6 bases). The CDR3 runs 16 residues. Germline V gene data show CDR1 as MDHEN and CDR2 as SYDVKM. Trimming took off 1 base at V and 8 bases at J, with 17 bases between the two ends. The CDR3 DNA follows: TGTGCCAGCAGTTTATTTGTGGGGGGCCAAGGAGAAAAACTGTTTTTT. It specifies CASSLFVGGQGEKLFF.

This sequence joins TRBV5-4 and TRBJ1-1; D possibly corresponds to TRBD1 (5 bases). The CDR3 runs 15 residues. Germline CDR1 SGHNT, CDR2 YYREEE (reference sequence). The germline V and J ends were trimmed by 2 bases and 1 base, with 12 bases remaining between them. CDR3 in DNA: TGTGCCAGCAGCTTTAAGGGGTTAGGGAACACTGAAGCTTTCTTT. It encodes CASSFKGLGNTEAFF.

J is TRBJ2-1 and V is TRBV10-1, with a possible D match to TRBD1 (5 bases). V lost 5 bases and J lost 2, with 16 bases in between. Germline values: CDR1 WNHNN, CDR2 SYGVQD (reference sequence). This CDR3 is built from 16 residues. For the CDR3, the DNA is TGCGCCAGCAGTTCGCAGGGCGACCGTCCCTACAATGAGCAGTTCTTC. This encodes CASSSQGDRPYNEQFF.

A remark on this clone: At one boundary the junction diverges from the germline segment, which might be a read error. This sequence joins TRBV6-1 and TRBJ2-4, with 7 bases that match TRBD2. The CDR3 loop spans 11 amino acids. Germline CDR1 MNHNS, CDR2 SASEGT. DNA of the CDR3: TGTGCCAGCAGGACCCTCGGGGGGTGGGACTTC. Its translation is CASRTLGGWDF.